A selection of T cell receptor beta chains follows, all from one sample in a study of cytomegalovirus exposure and HLA in healthy donors. Sequenced by immunoSEQ multiplex PCR; TCRdb stores in-frame clones only, minus some. The table records more than 110,000 clones, 75% to 80% of them present only once. The sequenced sample was PBMCs. The receptors derive from a young man in good health and CMV-seronegative. The CDR3 runs from the conserved cysteine through the conserved F or W. D genes are given only for firm matches. Only some rows state a clone size, as once, few, many or a class for expanded clones.

abundance: .
v_gene: TRBV27
d_gene: .
j_gene: TRBJ1-1
CDR3aa: CASSLPGSQNEAFF
CDR3nt: TGTGCCAGCAGTCTGCCGGGATCACAAAACGAAGCTTTCTTT

abundance: few
v_gene: TRBV4-1
d_gene: .
j_gene: TRBJ1-1
CDR3aa: CASSPWDTNTEAFF
CDR3nt: TGCGCCAGCAGCCCTTGGGACACGAACACTGAAGCTTTCTTT

abundance: .
v_gene: TRBV28
d_gene: TRBD1
j_gene: TRBJ1-2
CDR3aa: CASSLRGTDGYTF
CDR3nt: TGTGCCAGCAGTTTACGTGGGACAGATGGCTACACCTTC

abundance: .
v_gene: TRBV19
d_gene: .
j_gene: TRBJ2-3
CDR3aa: CASALLGGPGDTQYF
CDR3nt: TGTGCCAGTGCCCTCCTGGGGGGTCCAGGAGATACGCAGTATTTT

abundance: .
v_gene: TRBV27
d_gene: TRBD2
j_gene: TRBJ2-7
CDR3aa: CASSLAMGGAYEQYF
CDR3nt: TGTGCCAGCAGTTTGGCAATGGGGGGGGCCTACGAGCAGTACTTC

abundance: .
v_gene: TRBV6-1
d_gene: TRBD1
j_gene: TRBJ1-4
CDR3aa: CASSGWTGGASNEKLFF
CDR3nt: TGTGCCAGCAGTGGCTGGACAGGGGGTGCTTCCAATGAAAAACTGTTTTTT

abundance: once
v_gene: TRBV29-1
d_gene: TRBD1
j_gene: TRBJ1-4
CDR3aa: CSVAPTGTNEKLFF
CDR3nt: TGCAGCGTTGCGCCGACAGGGACTAATGAAAAACTGTTTTTT

abundance: .
v_gene: TRBV18
d_gene: .
j_gene: TRBJ1-3
CDR3aa: CASSTGALGNTIYF
CDR3nt: TGTGCCAGCTCAACTGGGGCCCTTGGAAACACCATATATTTT

abundance: .
v_gene: TRBV19
d_gene: .
j_gene: TRBJ2-5
CDR3aa: CASGAAQETQYF
CDR3nt: TGTGCCAGTGGGGCGGCTCAAGAGACCCAGTACTTC

abundance: .
v_gene: TRBV7-3
d_gene: .
j_gene: TRBJ2-3
CDR3aa: CASSLSSGPADTQYF
CDR3nt: TGTGCCAGCAGCTTATCCAGCGGGCCCGCAGATACGCAGTATTTT

abundance: .
v_gene: TRBV7-8
d_gene: .
j_gene: TRBJ2-1
CDR3aa: CASSLTVGSPVYNEQFF
CDR3nt: TGTGCCAGCAGCTTAACTGTGGGCAGCCCGGTGTACAATGAGCAGTTCTTC

abundance: .
v_gene: TRBV7-6
d_gene: TRBD1
j_gene: TRBJ1-1
CDR3aa: CASSSGTGGTEAFF
CDR3nt: TGTGCCAGCAGCTCCGGGACAGGGGGCACTGAAGCTTTCTTT

abundance: .
v_gene: TRBV6-6
d_gene: TRBD1
j_gene: TRBJ2-3
CDR3aa: CASSSRDRASTDTQYF
CDR3nt: TGTGCCAGCAGTTCCCGGGACAGGGCTAGCACAGATACGCAGTATTTT

abundance: .
v_gene: TRBV6-6
d_gene: TRBD1
j_gene: TRBJ2-7
CDR3aa: CASLLQSGGPYEQYF
CDR3nt: TGTGCCAGCCTTCTCCAGTCAGGGGGCCCCTACGAGCAGTACTTC

abundance: .
v_gene: TRBV6-5
d_gene: TRBD2
j_gene: TRBJ2-7
CDR3aa: CASSYGTSGGSYEQYF
CDR3nt: TGTGCCAGCAGTTACGGGACTAGCGGGGGATCCTACGAGCAGTACTTC

abundance: .
v_gene: TRBV25-1
d_gene: .
j_gene: TRBJ2-7
CDR3aa: CASSVDRGPSYEQYF
CDR3nt: TGTGCCAGCAGTGTCGACCGGGGTCCGTCCTACGAGCAGTACTTC

abundance: .
v_gene: TRBV19
d_gene: .
j_gene: TRBJ1-2
CDR3aa: CASSDGTFYGYTF
CDR3nt: TGTGCCAGTAGTGACGGGACTTTCTATGGCTACACCTTC

abundance: .
v_gene: TRBV28
d_gene: TRBD1
j_gene: TRBJ2-7
CDR3aa: CASSLTGGDEQYF
CDR3nt: TGTGCCAGCAGTTTAACAGGGGGCGACGAGCAGTACTTC

abundance: .
v_gene: TRBV19
d_gene: .
j_gene: TRBJ2-1
CDR3aa: CASSITGGLFSEQFF
CDR3nt: TGTGCCAGTAGTATTACGGGGGGCCTGTTCAGTGAGCAGTTCTTC

abundance: .
v_gene: TRBV1
d_gene: .
j_gene: TRBJ2-7
CDR3aa: CTSSQRKIVYEQYF
CDR3nt: TGCACCAGCAGCCAGAGGAAGATTGTGTACGAGCAGTACTTC

abundance: few
v_gene: TRBV19
d_gene: TRBD2
j_gene: TRBJ2-2
CDR3aa: CASSSSGGRTGELFF
CDR3nt: TGTGCCAGTAGTAGCTCGGGAGGGCGCACCGGGGAGCTGTTTTTT

abundance: .
v_gene: TRBV15
d_gene: .
j_gene: TRBJ1-1
CDR3aa: CATSREQGTRTEAFF
CDR3nt: TGTGCCACCAGCAGAGAACAGGGTACTAGGACTGAAGCTTTCTTT

abundance: .
v_gene: TRBV6-6
d_gene: TRBD1
j_gene: TRBJ2-7
CDR3aa: CASRRTGGSYEQYF
CDR3nt: TGTGCCAGCAGACGGACAGGGGGATCCTACGAGCAGTACTTC

abundance: once
v_gene: TRBV14
d_gene: .
j_gene: TRBJ1-2
CDR3aa: CASSRSGRTQIGNGYTF
CDR3nt: TGTGCCAGCAGCCGAAGCGGGCGGACCCAAATCGGGAATGGCTACACCTTC

abundance: .
v_gene: TRBV4-1
d_gene: TRBD1
j_gene: TRBJ1-1
CDR3aa: CASSQFGQAGSTEAFF
CDR3nt: TGCGCCAGCAGCCAATTTGGACAGGCGGGGAGCACTGAAGCTTTCTTT

abundance: .
v_gene: TRBV7-9
d_gene: TRBD1
j_gene: TRBJ1-4
CDR3aa: CASSLAGTGAAKLFF
CDR3nt: TGTGCCAGCAGCTTAGCGGGCACAGGGGCAGCAAAACTGTTTTTT

abundance: once
v_gene: TRBV25-1
d_gene: .
j_gene: TRBJ1-2
CDR3aa: CASGDRLNYGYTF
CDR3nt: TGTGCCAGCGGAGACAGGTTGAACTATGGCTACACCTTC

abundance: .
v_gene: TRBV30
d_gene: .
j_gene: TRBJ2-3
CDR3aa: CAWSSSNGDTQYF
CDR3nt: TGTGCCTGGAGTTCCTCGAACGGAGATACGCAGTATTTT

abundance: .
v_gene: TRBV14
d_gene: TRBD2
j_gene: TRBJ2-5
CDR3aa: CASTRGGGARGETQYF
CDR3nt: TGTGCCAGCACCCGGGGCGGGGGAGCCCGAGGAGAGACCCAGTACTTC

abundance: once
v_gene: TRBV11-3
d_gene: .
j_gene: TRBJ1-2
CDR3aa: CASSTSTGNASNYGYTF
CDR3nt: TGTGCCAGCAGCACATCCACAGGGAACGCTTCCAATTATGGCTACACCTTC

abundance: .
v_gene: TRBV29-1
d_gene: .
j_gene: TRBJ2-5
CDR3aa: CSVELPGDQETQYF
CDR3nt: TGCAGCGTTGAATTGCCGGGGGATCAAGAGACCCAGTACTTC

abundance: once
v_gene: TRBV28
d_gene: .
j_gene: TRBJ2-7
CDR3aa: CASSFAGSSYEQYF
CDR3nt: TGTGCCAGCAGTTTTGCGGGAAGCTCCTACGAGCAGTACTTC

abundance: .
v_gene: TRBV7-8
d_gene: .
j_gene: TRBJ1-1
CDR3aa: CASSLDQELSTEAFF
CDR3nt: TGTGCCAGCAGCTTAGATCAGGAATTATCCACTGAAGCTTTCTTT

abundance: .
v_gene: TRBV7-8
d_gene: .
j_gene: TRBJ1-1
CDR3aa: CASSRFREVGNTEAFF
CDR3nt: TGTGCCAGCAGCCGATTCCGGGAGGTAGGGAACACTGAAGCTTTCTTT

abundance: .
v_gene: TRBV25-1
d_gene: TRBD1
j_gene: TRBJ1-2
CDR3aa: CASSRTGHGYTF
CDR3nt: TGTGCCAGCAGTAGGACAGGGCATGGCTACACCTTC

abundance: .
v_gene: TRBV4-1
d_gene: .
j_gene: TRBJ1-1
CDR3aa: CASSPRRDTEAFF
CDR3nt: TGCGCCAGCAGCCCCCGTCGGGACACTGAAGCTTTCTTT

abundance: .
v_gene: TRBV5-5
d_gene: .
j_gene: TRBJ1-2
CDR3aa: CASTLFTLNYGYTF
CDR3nt: TGTGCCAGCACTCTATTTACCCTTAACTATGGCTACACCTTC

abundance: few
v_gene: TRBV29-1
d_gene: .
j_gene: TRBJ2-5
CDR3aa: CSGAGGPQETQYF
CDR3nt: TGCAGCGGCGCCGGGGGTCCTCAAGAGACCCAGTACTTC

abundance: .
v_gene: TRBV27
d_gene: TRBD1
j_gene: TRBJ2-7
CDR3aa: CASRPWTGAYEQYF
CDR3nt: TGTGCCAGCAGACCTTGGACAGGGGCCTACGAGCAGTACTTC

abundance: .
v_gene: TRBV7-9
d_gene: TRBD2
j_gene: TRBJ2-2
CDR3aa: CASSLVASGSPGELFF
CDR3nt: TGTGCCAGCAGCTTAGTGGCTAGCGGGAGCCCCGGGGAGCTGTTTTTT

abundance: .
v_gene: TRBV19
d_gene: TRBD2
j_gene: TRBJ2-3
CDR3aa: CASQGLAGGPSTDTQYF
CDR3nt: TGTGCCTCCCAAGGACTAGCGGGAGGGCCTAGCACAGATACGCAGTATTTT

abundance: .
v_gene: TRBV19
d_gene: .
j_gene: TRBJ2-7
CDR3aa: CASHGLFNFYEQYF
CDR3nt: TGTGCCAGTCACGGACTTTTCAACTTCTACGAGCAGTACTTC

abundance: .
v_gene: TRBV7-9
d_gene: TRBD1
j_gene: TRBJ1-2
CDR3aa: CASSLTGDWDYGYTF
CDR3nt: TGTGCCAGCAGCCTAACAGGGGATTGGGACTATGGCTACACCTTC

abundance: .
v_gene: TRBV2
d_gene: .
j_gene: TRBJ2-7
CDR3aa: CASTPSRVGDYEQYF
CDR3nt: TGTGCCAGCACCCCCTCGCGGGTCGGGGACTACGAGCAGTACTTC

abundance: .
v_gene: TRBV6-5
d_gene: .
j_gene: TRBJ1-1
CDR3aa: CASSYGGYMNTEAFF
CDR3nt: TGTGCCAGCAGTTACGGGGGGTATATGAACACTGAAGCTTTCTTT

abundance: .
v_gene: TRBV10-3
d_gene: TRBD1
j_gene: TRBJ1-1
CDR3aa: CASGTGDVSTEAFF
CDR3nt: TGTGCCAGCGGGACAGGGGATGTAAGCACTGAAGCTTTCTTT